This T cell receptor (beta chain) was identified in a study of cytomegalovirus exposure and HLA in healthy donors. This CDR3 spans 15 amino acids. Germline V gene sequence: CDR1 MNHNY, CDR2 SVGAGI (reference sequence). With V trimmed by 2 bases and J by 4 bases, 2 bases remained unmatched. Primers included in the PCR were 60 Vbeta and 13 Jbeta primers. TCRdb keeps only in-frame clones here, not all; method: immunoSEQ multiplex PCR. Of some 160,000 clones listed, 70% to 80% are singletons. V gene TRBV6-6 combines with J gene TRBJ2-3, with 11 bases that match TRBD2. The clonotype originates from a middle-aged man in good health and CMV-seronegative. Source material: PBMCs. The CDR3 DNA reads as TGTGCCAGCAGTTACCTAGCGGGAGGAGCAGATACGCAGTATTTT. Amino acids: CASSYLAGGADTQYF.